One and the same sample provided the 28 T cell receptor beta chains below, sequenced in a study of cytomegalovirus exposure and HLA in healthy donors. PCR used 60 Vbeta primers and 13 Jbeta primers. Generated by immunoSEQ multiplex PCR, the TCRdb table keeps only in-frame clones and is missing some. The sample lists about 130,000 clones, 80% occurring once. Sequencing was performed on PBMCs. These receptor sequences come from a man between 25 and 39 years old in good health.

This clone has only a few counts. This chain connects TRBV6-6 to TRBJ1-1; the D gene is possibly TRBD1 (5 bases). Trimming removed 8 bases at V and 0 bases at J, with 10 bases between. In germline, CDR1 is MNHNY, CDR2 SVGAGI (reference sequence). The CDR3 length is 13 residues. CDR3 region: CASVGQLNTEAFF. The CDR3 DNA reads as TGTGCCAGCGTGGGGCAGCTGAACACTGAAGCTTTCTTT.

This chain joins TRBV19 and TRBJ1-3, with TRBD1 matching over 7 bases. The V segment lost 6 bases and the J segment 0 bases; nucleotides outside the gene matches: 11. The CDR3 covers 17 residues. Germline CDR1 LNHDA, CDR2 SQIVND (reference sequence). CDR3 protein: CASRNPGQPSSGNTIYF. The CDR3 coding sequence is TGTGCCAGTAGAAACCCGGGACAGCCGAGCTCTGGAAACACCATATATTTT. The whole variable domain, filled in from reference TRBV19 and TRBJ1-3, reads DGGITQSPKYLFRKEGQNVTLSCEQNLNHDAMYWYRQDPGQGLRLIYYSQIVNDFQKGDIAEGYSVSREKKESFPLTVTSAQKNPTAFYLCASRNPGQPSSGNTIYFGEGSWLTVV.

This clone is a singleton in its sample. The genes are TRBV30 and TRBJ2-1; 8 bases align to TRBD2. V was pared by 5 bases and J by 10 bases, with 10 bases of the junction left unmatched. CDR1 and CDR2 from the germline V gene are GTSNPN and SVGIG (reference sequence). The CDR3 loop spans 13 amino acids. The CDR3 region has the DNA TGTGCCTGGCCGAAGCGGGAGTCATACGAGCAGTTCTTC. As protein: CAWPKRESYEQFF.

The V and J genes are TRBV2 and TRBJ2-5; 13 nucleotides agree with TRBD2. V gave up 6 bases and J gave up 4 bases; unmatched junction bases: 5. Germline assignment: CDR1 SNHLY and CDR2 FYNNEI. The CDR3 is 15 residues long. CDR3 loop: CASRSRLAGGETQYF. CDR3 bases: TGTGCCAGCAGGTCAAGACTAGCGGGAGGAGAGACCCAGTACTTC.

The DNA of the CDR3 is TGCGCCAGCAGCTTGAAGGACAGTTACAATGAGCAGTTCTTC. This translates into CASSLKDSYNEQFF. V is TRBV5-1 and J is TRBJ2-1, with D tentatively TRBD1 (6 bases). The germline gives CDR1 SGHRS, CDR2 YFSETQ. Trimming took 1 base from V and 4 from J, leaving 9 bases between them. The CDR3 is made up of 14 amino acids.

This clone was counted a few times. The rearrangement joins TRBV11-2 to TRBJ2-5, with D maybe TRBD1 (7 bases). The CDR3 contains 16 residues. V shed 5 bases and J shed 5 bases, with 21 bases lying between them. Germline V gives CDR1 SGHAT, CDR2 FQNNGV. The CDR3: CASSPRLEGAGETQYF. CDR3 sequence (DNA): TGTGCCAGCAGCCCCCGACTAGAGGGGGCCGGGGAGACCCAGTACTTC.

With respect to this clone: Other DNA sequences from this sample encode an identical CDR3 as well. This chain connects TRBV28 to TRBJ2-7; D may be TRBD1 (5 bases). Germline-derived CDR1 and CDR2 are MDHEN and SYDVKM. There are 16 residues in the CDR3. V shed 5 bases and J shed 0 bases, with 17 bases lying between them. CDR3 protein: CASSPIQGWGSYEQYF. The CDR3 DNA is TGTGCCAGCAGTCCTATCCAGGGTTGGGGCTCCTACGAGCAGTACTTC. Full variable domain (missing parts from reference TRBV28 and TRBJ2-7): DVKVTQSSRYLVKRTGEKVFLECVQDMDHENMFWYRQDPGLGLRLIYFSYDVKMKEKGDIPEGYSVSREKKERFSLILESASTNQTSMYLCASSPIQGWGSYEQYFGPGTRLTVT.

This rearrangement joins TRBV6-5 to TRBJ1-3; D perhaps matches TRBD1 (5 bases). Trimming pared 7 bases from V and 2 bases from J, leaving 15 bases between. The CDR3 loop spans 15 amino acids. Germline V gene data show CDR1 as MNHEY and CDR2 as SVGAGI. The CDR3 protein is CASKLQAGPGNTIYF. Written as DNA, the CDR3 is TGTGCCAGCAAATTACAGGCCGGGCCTGGAAACACCATATATTTT.

The DNA for the CDR3 is TGTGCCAGCAGTTTACGGGAGTATGGTGGCTACACCTTC. Translating it yields CASSLREYGGYTF. The chain couples TRBV27 to TRBJ1-2; D unclear. This CDR3 is 13 amino acids long. Trimming removed 2 bases from V and 7 bases from J, with 11 bases in between. Germline CDR1 reads MNHEY; CDR2 reads SMNVEV (reference sequence).

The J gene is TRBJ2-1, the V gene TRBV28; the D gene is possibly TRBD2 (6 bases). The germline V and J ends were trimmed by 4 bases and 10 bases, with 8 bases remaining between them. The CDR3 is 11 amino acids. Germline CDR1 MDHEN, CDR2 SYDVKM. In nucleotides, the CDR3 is TGTGCCAGCAGTTCCCTAGCGGAGCAGTTCTTC. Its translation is CASSSLAEQFF.

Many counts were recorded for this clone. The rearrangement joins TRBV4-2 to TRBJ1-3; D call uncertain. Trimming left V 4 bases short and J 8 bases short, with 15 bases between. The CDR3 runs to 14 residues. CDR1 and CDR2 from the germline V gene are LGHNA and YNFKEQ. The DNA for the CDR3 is TGTGCCAGCAGCCCCCCTGGAGCGAGGGACACCATATATTTT. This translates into CASSPPGARDTIYF.

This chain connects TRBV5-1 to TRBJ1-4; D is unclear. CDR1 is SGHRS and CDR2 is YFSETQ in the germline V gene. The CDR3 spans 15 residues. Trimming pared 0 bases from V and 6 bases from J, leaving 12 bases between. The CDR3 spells CASSLGPLTDEKLFF. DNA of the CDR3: TGCGCCAGCAGCTTGGGTCCCCTAACGGATGAAAAACTGTTTTTT.

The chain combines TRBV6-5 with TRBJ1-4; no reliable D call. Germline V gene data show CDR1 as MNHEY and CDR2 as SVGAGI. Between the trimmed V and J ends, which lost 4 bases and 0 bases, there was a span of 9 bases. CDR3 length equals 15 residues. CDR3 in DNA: TGTGCCAGCAGTTTATTCGTTGCAACTAATGAAAAACTGTTTTTT. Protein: CASSLFVATNEKLFF.

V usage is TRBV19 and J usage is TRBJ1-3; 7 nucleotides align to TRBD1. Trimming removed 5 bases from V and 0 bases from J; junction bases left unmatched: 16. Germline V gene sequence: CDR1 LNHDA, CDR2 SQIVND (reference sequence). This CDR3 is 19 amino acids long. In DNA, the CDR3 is TGTGCCAGTAGTCCTAACAGGGGCCCTCTTTCCTTCTCTGGAAACACCATATATTTT. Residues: CASSPNRGPLSFSGNTIYF.

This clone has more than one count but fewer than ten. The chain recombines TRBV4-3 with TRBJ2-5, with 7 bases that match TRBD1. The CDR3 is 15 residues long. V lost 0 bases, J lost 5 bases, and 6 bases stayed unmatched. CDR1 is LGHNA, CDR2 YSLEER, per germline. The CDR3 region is CASSQERDRAETQYF. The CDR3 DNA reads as TGCGCCAGCAGCCAAGAACGAGACAGGGCCGAGACCCAGTACTTC.

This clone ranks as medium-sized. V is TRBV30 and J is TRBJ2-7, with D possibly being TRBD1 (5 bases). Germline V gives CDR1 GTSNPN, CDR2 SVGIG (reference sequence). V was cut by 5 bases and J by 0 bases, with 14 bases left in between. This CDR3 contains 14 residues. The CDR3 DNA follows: TGTGCCTGGTCGATAGACAGCAACTCCTACGAGCAGTACTTC. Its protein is CAWSIDSNSYEQYF.

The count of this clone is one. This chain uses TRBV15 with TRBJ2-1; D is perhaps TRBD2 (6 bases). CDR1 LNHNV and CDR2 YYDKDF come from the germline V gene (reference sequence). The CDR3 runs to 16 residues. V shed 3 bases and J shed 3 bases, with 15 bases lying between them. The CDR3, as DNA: TGTGCCACCAGCAGGGACCGGGACTTGAACTACAATGAGCAGTTCTTC. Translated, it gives CATSRDRDLNYNEQFF.

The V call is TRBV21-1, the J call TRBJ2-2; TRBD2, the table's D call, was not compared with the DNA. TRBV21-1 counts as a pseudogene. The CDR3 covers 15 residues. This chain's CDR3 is CASSKKRRTTGELFF. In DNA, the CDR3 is TGTGCCAGCAGCAAAAAAAGGAGAACTACCGGGGAGCTGTTTTTT.

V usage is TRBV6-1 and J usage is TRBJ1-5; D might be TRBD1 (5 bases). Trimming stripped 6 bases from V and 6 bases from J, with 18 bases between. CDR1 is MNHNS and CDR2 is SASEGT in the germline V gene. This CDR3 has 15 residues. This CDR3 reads CASRTDGGDRQPQHF. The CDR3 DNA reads TGTGCCAGCAGGACCGACGGGGGGGATCGTCAGCCCCAGCATTTT.

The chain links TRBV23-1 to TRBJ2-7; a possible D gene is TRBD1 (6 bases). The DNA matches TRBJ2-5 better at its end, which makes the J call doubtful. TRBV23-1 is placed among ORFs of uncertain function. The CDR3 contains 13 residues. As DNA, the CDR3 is TGCGCCAGCCCGGGACACCACCAAGAGACCCAGTACTTC. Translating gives CASPGHHQETQYF.

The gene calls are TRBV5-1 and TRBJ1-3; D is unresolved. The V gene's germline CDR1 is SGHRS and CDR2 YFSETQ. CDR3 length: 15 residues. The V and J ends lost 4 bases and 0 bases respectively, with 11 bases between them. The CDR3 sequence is CASSRLPSSGNTIYF. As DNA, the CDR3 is TGCGCCAGCAGCCGACTTCCCTCCTCTGGAAACACCATATATTTT.

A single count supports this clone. CDR3 in DNA: TGTGCCAGCACCCCATTAGCGGCAGAGGCCCACGAGCAGTACTTC. Translating gives CASTPLAAEAHEQYF. The genes are TRBV6-6 and TRBJ2-7; a possible D gene is TRBD2 (6 bases). The V and J ends lost 7 bases and 5 bases respectively, with 21 bases between them. The CDR3 sequence is 15 residues long. CDR1 is MNHNY, CDR2 SVGAGI, per germline (reference sequence).

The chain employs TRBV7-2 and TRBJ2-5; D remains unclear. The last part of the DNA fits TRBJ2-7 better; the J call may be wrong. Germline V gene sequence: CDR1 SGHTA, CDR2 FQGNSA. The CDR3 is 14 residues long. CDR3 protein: CASSYLSTDYEQYF. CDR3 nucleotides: TGTGCCAGCAGCTACCTTTCTACAGACTACGAGCAGTACTTC.

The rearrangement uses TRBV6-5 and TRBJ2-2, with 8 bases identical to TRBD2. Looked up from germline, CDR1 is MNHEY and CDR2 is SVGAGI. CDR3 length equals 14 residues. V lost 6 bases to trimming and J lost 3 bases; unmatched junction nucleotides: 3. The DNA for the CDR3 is TGTGCCAGCAGGCGGGAGGTGGACACCGGGGAGCTGTTTTTT. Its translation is CASRREVDTGELFF.

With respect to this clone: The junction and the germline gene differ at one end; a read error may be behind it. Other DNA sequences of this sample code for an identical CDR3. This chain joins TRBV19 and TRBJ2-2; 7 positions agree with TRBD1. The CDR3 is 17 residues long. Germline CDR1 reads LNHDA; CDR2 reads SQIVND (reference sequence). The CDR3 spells CASSTLWDSTNTGELFF. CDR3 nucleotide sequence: TGTGCCAGTAGTACCCTATGGGACAGTACGAACACCGGGGAGCTGTTTTTC.

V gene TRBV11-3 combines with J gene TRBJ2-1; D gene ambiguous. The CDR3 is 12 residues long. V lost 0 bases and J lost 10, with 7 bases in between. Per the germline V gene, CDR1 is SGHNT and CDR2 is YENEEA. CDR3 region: CASSLDLREQFF. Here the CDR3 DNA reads TGTGCCAGCAGCTTAGATTTGCGGGAGCAGTTCTTC.

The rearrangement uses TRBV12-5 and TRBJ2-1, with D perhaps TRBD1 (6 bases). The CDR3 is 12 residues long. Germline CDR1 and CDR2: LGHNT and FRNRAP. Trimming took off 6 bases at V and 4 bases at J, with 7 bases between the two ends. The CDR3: CASGRGYNEQFF. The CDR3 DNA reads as TGTGCTAGTGGCAGGGGATACAATGAGCAGTTCTTC.

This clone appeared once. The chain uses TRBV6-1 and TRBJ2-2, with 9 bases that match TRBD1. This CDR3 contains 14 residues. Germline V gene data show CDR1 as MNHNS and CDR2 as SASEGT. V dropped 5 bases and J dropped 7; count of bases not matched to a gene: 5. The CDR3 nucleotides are TGTGCCAGCAGTTGGACAGGGGAAGTCGGGGAGCTGTTTTTT. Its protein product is CASSWTGEVGELFF.